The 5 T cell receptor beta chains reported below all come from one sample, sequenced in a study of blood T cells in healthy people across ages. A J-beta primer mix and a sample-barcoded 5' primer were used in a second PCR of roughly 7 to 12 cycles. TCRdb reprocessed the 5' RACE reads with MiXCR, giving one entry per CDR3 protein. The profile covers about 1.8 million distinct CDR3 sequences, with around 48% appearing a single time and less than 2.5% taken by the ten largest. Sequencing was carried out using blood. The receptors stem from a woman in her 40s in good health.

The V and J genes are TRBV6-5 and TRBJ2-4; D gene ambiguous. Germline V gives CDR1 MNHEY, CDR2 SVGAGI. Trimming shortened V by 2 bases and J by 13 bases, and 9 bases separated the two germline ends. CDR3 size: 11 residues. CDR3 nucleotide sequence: TGTGCCAGCAGTTACGTCCAGCTCCAGTACTTC. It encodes CASSYVQLQYF.

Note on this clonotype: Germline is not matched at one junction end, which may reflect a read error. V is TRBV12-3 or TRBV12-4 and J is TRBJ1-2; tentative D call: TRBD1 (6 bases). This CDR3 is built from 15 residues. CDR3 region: CASIMEDTPLGGYTF. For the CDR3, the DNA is TGTGCCAGCATTATGGAGGACACCCCACTCGGGGGCTACACTTTC.

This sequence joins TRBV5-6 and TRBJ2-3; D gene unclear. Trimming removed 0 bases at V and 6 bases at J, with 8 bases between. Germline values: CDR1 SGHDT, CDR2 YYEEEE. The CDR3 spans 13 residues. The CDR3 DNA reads TGTGCCAGCAGCTTGGTTATTGGGGATACGCAGTATTTT. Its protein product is CASSLVIGDTQYF.

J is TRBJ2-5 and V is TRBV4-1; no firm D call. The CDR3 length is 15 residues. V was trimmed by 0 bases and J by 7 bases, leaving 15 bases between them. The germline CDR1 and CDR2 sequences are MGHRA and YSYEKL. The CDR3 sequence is CASSQEFPELRTQYF. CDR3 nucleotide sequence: TGCGCCAGCAGCCAAGAGTTCCCCGAGTTGCGGACCCAGTACTTC.

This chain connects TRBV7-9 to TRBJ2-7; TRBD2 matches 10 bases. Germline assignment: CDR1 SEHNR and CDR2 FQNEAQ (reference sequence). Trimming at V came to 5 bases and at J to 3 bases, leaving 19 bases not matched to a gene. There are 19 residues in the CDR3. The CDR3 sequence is CASSAIPGVLAGTYYEQYF. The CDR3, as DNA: TGTGCCAGCAGCGCGATCCCCGGGGTACTAGCGGGGACCTACTACGAGCAGTACTTC. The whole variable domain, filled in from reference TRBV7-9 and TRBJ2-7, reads DTGVSQNPRHKITKRGQNVTFRCDPISEHNRLYWYRQTLGQGPEFLTYFQNEAQLEKSRLLSDRFSAERPKGSFSTLEIQRTEQGDSAMYLCASSAIPGVLAGTYYEQYFGPGTRLTVT.